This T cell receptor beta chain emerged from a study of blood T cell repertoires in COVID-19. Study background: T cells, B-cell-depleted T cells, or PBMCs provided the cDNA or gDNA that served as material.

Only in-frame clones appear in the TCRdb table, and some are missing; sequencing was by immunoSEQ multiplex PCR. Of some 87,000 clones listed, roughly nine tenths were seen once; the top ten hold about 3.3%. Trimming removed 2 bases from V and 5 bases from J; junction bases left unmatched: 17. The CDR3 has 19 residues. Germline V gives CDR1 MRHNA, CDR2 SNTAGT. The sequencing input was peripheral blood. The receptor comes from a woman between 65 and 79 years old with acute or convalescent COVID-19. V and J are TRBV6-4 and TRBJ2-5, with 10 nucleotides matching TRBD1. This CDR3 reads CASSDAMRTGGRLGETQYF. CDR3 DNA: TGTGCCAGCAGTGACGCTATGAGGACAGGGGGAAGACTCGGTGAGACCCAGTACTTC.